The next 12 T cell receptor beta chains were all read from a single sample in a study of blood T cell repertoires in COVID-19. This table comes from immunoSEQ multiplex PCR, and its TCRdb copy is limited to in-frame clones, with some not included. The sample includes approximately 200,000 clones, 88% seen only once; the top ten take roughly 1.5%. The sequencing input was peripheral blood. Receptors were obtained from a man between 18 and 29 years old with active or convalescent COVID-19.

CDR3 bases: TGTGCCAGCTCACACCCTAGCGGGAGATACGAGCAGTACTTC. This translates into CASSHPSGRYEQYF. The genes are TRBV18 and TRBJ2-7, with TRBD2 identical over 10 bases. V dropped 4 bases and J dropped 4; count of bases not matched to a gene: 4. The germline V gene has CDR1 KGHSH and CDR2 LQKENI. The CDR3 covers 14 residues.

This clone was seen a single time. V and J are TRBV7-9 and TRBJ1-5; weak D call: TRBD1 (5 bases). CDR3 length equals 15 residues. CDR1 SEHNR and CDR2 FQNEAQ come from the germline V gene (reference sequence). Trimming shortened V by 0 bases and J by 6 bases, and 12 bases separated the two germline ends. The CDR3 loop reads CASSLAGAEPQPQHF. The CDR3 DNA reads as TGTGCCAGCAGCTTAGCTGGGGCAGAGCCTCAGCCCCAGCATTTT.

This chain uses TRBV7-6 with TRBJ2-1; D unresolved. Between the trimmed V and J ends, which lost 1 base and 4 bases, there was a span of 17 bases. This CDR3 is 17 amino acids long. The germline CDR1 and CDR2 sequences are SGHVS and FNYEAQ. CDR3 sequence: CASSLDTPRVSYNEQFF. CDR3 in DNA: TGTGCCAGCAGCTTAGACACTCCTAGAGTCAGTTACAATGAGCAGTTCTTC.

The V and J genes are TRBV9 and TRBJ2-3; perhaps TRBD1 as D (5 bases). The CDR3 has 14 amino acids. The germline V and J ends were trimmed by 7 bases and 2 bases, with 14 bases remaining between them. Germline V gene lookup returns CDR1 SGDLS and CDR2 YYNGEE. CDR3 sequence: CASSRGHYTDTQYF. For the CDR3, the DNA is TGTGCCAGCTCTCGCGGACACTACACAGATACGCAGTATTTT.

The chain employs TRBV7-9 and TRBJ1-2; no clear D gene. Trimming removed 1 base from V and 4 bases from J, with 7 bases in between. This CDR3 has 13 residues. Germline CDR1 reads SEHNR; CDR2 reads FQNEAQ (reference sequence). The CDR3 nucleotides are TGTGCCAGCAGCTTAGAACAAATCTATGGCTACACCTTC. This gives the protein CASSLEQIYGYTF.

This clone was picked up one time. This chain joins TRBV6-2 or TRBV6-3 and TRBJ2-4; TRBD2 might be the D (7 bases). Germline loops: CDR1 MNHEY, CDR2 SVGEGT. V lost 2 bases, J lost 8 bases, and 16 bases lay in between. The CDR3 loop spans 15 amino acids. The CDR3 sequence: CASSYGGASSDIQYF. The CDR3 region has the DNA TGTGCCAGCAGTTACGGGGGGGCCTCATCGGACATTCAGTACTTC.

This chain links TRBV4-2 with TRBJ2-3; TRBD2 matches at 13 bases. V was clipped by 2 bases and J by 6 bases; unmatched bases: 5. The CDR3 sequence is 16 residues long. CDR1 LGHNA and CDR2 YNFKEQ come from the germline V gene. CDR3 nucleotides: TGTGCCAGCAGCCAATTGGGACTAGCGGGATCGGATACGCAGTATTTT. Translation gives CASSQLGLAGSDTQYF.

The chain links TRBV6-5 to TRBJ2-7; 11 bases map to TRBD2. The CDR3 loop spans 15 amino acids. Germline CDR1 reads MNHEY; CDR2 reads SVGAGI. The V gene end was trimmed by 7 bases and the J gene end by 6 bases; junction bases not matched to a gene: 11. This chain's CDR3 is CASTQIAGGLAEQYF. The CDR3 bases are TGTGCCAGCACCCAAATAGCGGGAGGGTTGGCCGAGCAGTACTTC.

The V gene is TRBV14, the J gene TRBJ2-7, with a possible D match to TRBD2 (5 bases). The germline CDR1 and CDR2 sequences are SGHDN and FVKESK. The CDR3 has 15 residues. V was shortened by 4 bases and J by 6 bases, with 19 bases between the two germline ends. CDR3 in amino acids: CASSLMADPRGEQYF. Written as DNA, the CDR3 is TGTGCCAGCAGCCTGATGGCGGACCCACGGGGCGAGCAGTACTTC.

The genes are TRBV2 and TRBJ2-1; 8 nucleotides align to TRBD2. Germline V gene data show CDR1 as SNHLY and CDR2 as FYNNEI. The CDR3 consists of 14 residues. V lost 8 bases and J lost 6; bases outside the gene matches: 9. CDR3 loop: CASHREGGSNEQFF. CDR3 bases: TGTGCCAGCCACCGGGAGGGGGGGAGCAATGAGCAGTTCTTC.

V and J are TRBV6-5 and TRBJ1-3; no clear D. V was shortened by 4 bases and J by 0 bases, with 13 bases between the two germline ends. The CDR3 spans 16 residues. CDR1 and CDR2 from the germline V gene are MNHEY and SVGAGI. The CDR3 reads CASSSQTWSSGNTIYF. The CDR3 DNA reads TGTGCCAGCAGTTCACAAACTTGGAGCTCTGGAAACACCATATATTTT.

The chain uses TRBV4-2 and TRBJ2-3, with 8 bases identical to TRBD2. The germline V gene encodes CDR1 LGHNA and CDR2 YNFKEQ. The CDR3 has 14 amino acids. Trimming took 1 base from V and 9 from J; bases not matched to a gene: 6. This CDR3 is CASSQAGTSRTQYF. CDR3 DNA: TGTGCCAGCAGCCAAGCCGGGACTAGTCGGACGCAGTATTTT.